One sample yielded the 14 T cell receptor beta chains listed below, sequenced in a study of T cell changes during pregnancy in multiple sclerosis (dated by TCRdb to between 2018 and 2020). Preparation of the library involved the immunoSEQ multiplex PCR assay. The immuneACCESS repertoire file appears here via TCRdb, limited to in-frame rearrangements. These files lack a portion of the clones; in checked studies, under half of the deficit traces to unresolved V genes, and the cause of the others is not known. The sample profile shows tens of thousands of clones; approximately 92% of them were found once. The ten largest clones represent 1% to 1.5% of the sample. Sequenced here: peripheral blood, sampled in the third trimester of pregnancy. The receptors here all came from a female donor with multiple sclerosis, enrolled in a pregnancy study.

The chain is built from TRBV5-1 and TRBJ2-5; 8 bases are shared with TRBD2. The V gene end was trimmed by 3 bases and the J gene end by 5 bases; junction bases not matched to a gene: 9. The CDR3 loop spans 15 amino acids. CDR1 is SGHRS, CDR2 YFSETQ, per germline. The CDR3 DNA follows: TGCGCCAGCAGCTGGATGACCGGGAGGGCCGAGACCCAGTACTTC. Its translation: CASSWMTGRAETQYF.

The chain couples TRBV13 to TRBJ2-1; a possible D gene is TRBD2 (9 bases). V shed 5 bases and J shed 7 bases, with 18 bases lying between them. CDR3 size: 15 residues. Germline assignment: CDR1 PRHDT and CDR2 FYEKMQ (reference sequence). The CDR3 DNA reads TGTGCCAGCAGCCCAGGGGGCGGGAGGGCGAATGAGCAGTTCTTC. This sequence encodes CASSPGGGRANEQFF.

This clone was picked up one time. V and J are TRBV7-9 and TRBJ2-5, with a weak D call TRBD2 (6 bases). This CDR3 has 15 residues. With 4 bases removed from V and 3 bases from J, the gap between germline ends came to 15 bases. CDR1 is SEHNR and CDR2 is FQNEAQ in the germline V gene (reference sequence). The CDR3 sequence is CASSSPSVGEETQYF. CDR3 DNA: TGTGCCAGCAGCTCACCTAGCGTTGGAGAAGAGACCCAGTACTTC.

The chain is built from TRBV5-1 and TRBJ1-1; weak D call: TRBD1 (5 bases). With 3 bases removed from V and 1 base from J, the gap between germline ends came to 16 bases. The V gene's germline CDR1 is SGHRS and CDR2 YFSETQ. This CDR3 spans 16 amino acids. The CDR3 nucleotides are TGCGCCAGCAGCTGGGGGGTAACAACAAAGAACACTGAAGCTTTCTTT. Translated: CASSWGVTTKNTEAFF.

This chain connects TRBV9 to TRBJ2-7, with 7 bases lining up with TRBD1. The length of the CDR3 is 16 residues. J gave up 2 bases and V 1 base, and 9 bases lay outside the gene matches. Per the germline V gene, CDR1 is SGDLS and CDR2 is YYNGEE. CDR3 DNA: TGTGCCAGCAGCGTAAATCCCCAAGGACAGGCCTACGAGCAGTACTTC. Its protein product is CASSVNPQGQAYEQYF.

In its sample, this clone was seen a few times. The chain combines TRBV19 with TRBJ1-1; D gene unclear. In germline, CDR1 is LNHDA, CDR2 SQIVND (reference sequence). The CDR3 contains 13 residues. V was trimmed by 8 bases and J by 0 bases, leaving 10 bases between them. The CDR3: CASGYSLNTEAFF. The DNA of the CDR3 is TGTGCCAGTGGGTACAGCTTGAACACTGAAGCTTTCTTT.

The chain has TRBV2 and TRBJ1-1, with D perhaps TRBD1 (6 bases). The germline V gene encodes CDR1 SNHLY and CDR2 FYNNEI. The CDR3 runs 14 residues. V lost 5 bases and J lost 5, with 15 bases in between. The chain's CDR3 is CASSRQPQGTEAFF. CDR3 sequence (DNA): TGTGCCAGCAGTCGCCAACCGCAGGGGACTGAAGCTTTCTTT.

The genes are TRBV30 and TRBJ2-7; D is unclear. The CDR3 runs to 14 residues. Trimming left V 3 bases short and J 1 base short, with 13 bases between. The germline CDR1 and CDR2 sequences are GTSNPN and SVGIG (reference sequence). This CDR3 reads CAWSLTTDSYEQYF. DNA for the CDR3: TGTGCCTGGAGCCTAACAACAGATTCCTACGAGCAGTACTTC.

The chain couples TRBV9 to TRBJ2-2; 9 bases line up with TRBD2. Germline V CDR1 and CDR2: SGDLS, YYNGEE. Trimming took 0 bases from V and 2 from J; bases not matched to a gene: 5. This CDR3 has 17 amino acids. DNA for the CDR3: TGTGCCAGCAGCGTAGAAGCTAGCGGGATAAACACCGGGGAGCTGTTTTTT. Protein: CASSVEASGINTGELFF.

The J gene is TRBJ2-7, the V gene TRBV10-3; TRBD1 might be the D (6 bases). Trimming took 2 bases from V and 3 from J, leaving 14 bases between them. The germline V gene encodes CDR1 ENHRY and CDR2 SYGVKD. This CDR3 is built from 15 residues. Here the CDR3 reads CAISEPRQEFYEQYF. As DNA, the CDR3 is TGTGCCATCAGTGAGCCCAGACAGGAGTTCTACGAGCAGTACTTC.

The rearrangement joins TRBV6-5 to TRBJ2-2; the match to TRBD2 covers 11 bases. The CDR3 is 16 amino acids. V gave up 2 bases and J gave up 6 bases; unmatched junction bases: 5. CDR1 and CDR2 (germline): MNHEY, SVGAGI. CDR3 amino acids: CASSYRILAGAGELFF. The CDR3 DNA follows: TGTGCCAGCAGTTACCGAATACTAGCGGGAGCCGGGGAGCTGTTTTTT.

This chain links TRBV5-4 with TRBJ2-3; 7 nucleotides agree with TRBD1. The CDR3 extends over 16 amino acids. V was pared by 4 bases and J by 0 bases, with 8 bases of the junction left unmatched. Germline lookup yields CDR1 SGHNT and CDR2 YYREEE (reference sequence). CDR3 residues: CASSPPRGRSTDTQYF. The CDR3 DNA is TGTGCCAGCAGCCCCCCGAGGGGGCGCAGCACAGATACGCAGTATTTT.

The chain employs TRBV2 and TRBJ2-7, with D possibly TRBD2 on 6 matching bases. Germline V gene lookup returns CDR1 SNHLY and CDR2 FYNNEI. This CDR3 has 16 residues. V was cut by 9 bases and J by 0 bases, with 21 bases left in between. The CDR3 DNA follows: TGTGCCAGGAATCAGTTGGGAATGGGGGGCTCCTACGAGCAGTACTTC. This translates into CARNQLGMGGSYEQYF.

The rearrangement uses TRBV6-6 and TRBJ2-7; D gene unclear. The CDR3 runs to 14 residues. Trimming shortened V by 2 bases and J by 3 bases, and 11 bases separated the two germline ends. The germline V gene encodes CDR1 MNHNY and CDR2 SVGAGI (reference sequence). In nucleotides, the CDR3 is TGTGCCAGCAGTTACGAAGGCAGACTCTACGAGCAGTACTTC. Protein: CASSYEGRLYEQYF.